This passage covers 20 T cell receptor beta chains from one sample sequenced in a study of CXCR3-negative and CXCR3-positive naive CD8 T cells (dated by TCRdb to about 2019). The reads were generated on a NextSeq 550. The Human TCR Profiling Kit (MiLaboratory) was used to prepare UMI-labeled 5' RACE TRB cDNA libraries. TCRdb reprocessed the reads and lists each CDR3 protein sequence as a single entry, with no DNA. The sample has around 26,000 distinct CDR3 sequences on record. The ten most abundant clones make up approximately 2.6% of the sample. Sequencing input: naive CXCR3- CD8+ T cells from blood. The cell subset or site label corresponds to: CD45RO-CCR7+CD27+CD95- naive CD8+ T cells lacking CXCR3 (TNR3-). The receptors here all came from a human donor in good health. Some clones in this sample may be carry-over from other donors' samples.

The chain employs TRBV14 and TRBJ1-1. Germline CDR1 reads SGHDN; CDR2 reads FVKESK. The CDR3 length is 14 residues. CDR3 sequence: CASSQELAIFRFAF.

This chain uses TRBV6-2 or TRBV6-3 with TRBJ2-1. CDR1 and CDR2 from the germline V gene are MNHEY and SVGEGT. The CDR3 length is 16 residues. The CDR3 reads CASSYLAMPLLNEQFF.

The CDR3 reads CASTLQGRNTGELFF. This chain uses TRBV12-3 or TRBV12-4 with TRBJ2-2; with no DNA, the TCRdb D assignment of TRBD1 cannot be verified. This CDR3 spans 15 amino acids.

The chain links TRBV12-3 or TRBV12-4 to TRBJ2-7. The CDR3 has 15 residues. CDR3 sequence: CASSPIRTDSYEQYF.

The chain recombines TRBV10-3 with TRBJ2-7; TCRdb proposes TRBD2, but this gene call is untestable without DNA. The CDR3 runs to 13 residues. Germline CDR1 ENHRY, CDR2 SYGVKD. The CDR3 loop reads CAISNGGPYEQYF.

V is TRBV7-2 and J is TRBJ2-3; TCRdb indicates TRBD1, and absent DNA this call remains unverified. The CDR3 spans 15 residues. Germline CDR1 SGHTA, CDR2 FQGNSA. This CDR3 reads CASSSPGGGTDTQYF.

The chain employs TRBV28 and TRBJ2-7; absent DNA, TCRdb's TRBD1 call cannot be checked. Germline V lookup: CDR1 MDHEN, CDR2 SYDVKM. The CDR3 runs 12 residues. CDR3: CASSETVYEQYF.

The CDR3 loop is CSVVMGQGDSDGYTF. V is TRBV29-1 and J is TRBJ1-2; the TCRdb call, TRBD1, lacks DNA for checking. CDR3 length: 15 amino acids. The germline gives CDR1 SQVTM, CDR2 ANQGSEA.

V is TRBV7-2 and J is TRBJ2-7; TCRdb reports TRBD2, a call that lacks DNA to check it against. The CDR3 extends over 15 amino acids. CDR1 is SGHTA, CDR2 FQGNSA, per germline. The CDR3 protein is CASSFGQRVGYEQYF.

The chain links TRBV30 to TRBJ2-7; with no DNA, the TCRdb D assignment of TRBD2 cannot be verified. The CDR3 extends over 13 amino acids. From germline, CDR1 is GTSNPN and CDR2 SVGIG (reference sequence). CDR3 residues: CAWSVGAVVEQYF.

The rearrangement links TRBV12-3 or TRBV12-4 to TRBJ2-1; the D call of TRBD2 rests on TCRdb alone, since no DNA is present to check it. This CDR3 comprises 14 residues. This chain's CDR3 is CASSLTLAGEWKFF.

The CDR3 protein is CASSSLSKTGELFF. The chain links TRBV7-8 to TRBJ2-2. Germline V gene sequence: CDR1 SGHVS, CDR2 FQNEAQ. The CDR3 covers 14 residues.

J is TRBJ2-7 and V is TRBV4-1; TCRdb gives TRBD1 as the D gene, but with no DNA this cannot be confirmed. From germline, CDR1 is MGHRA and CDR2 YSYEKL. The length of the CDR3 is 16 residues. CDR3 region: CASSQVLRTATYEQYF.

The chain joins TRBV4-1 to TRBJ2-5; TCRdb proposes TRBD1, but this gene call is untestable without DNA. Germline V gives CDR1 MGHRA, CDR2 YSYEKL. There are 14 residues in the CDR3. CDR3: CASSPGANQETQYF.

The rearrangement links TRBV4-3 to TRBJ1-2. The CDR3 totals 16 residues. Looked up from germline, CDR1 is LGHNA and CDR2 is YSLEER. Here the CDR3 reads CASSQNEGPGNYGYTF.

CDR3 sequence reads: CSVSGGFADTQYF. The chain is built from TRBV20-1 and TRBJ2-3; TCRdb calls TRBD1, which cannot be checked without DNA. CDR1 is DFQATT, CDR2 SNEGSKA, per germline (reference sequence). This CDR3 comprises 13 residues.

The chain carries TRBV6-6 and TRBJ2-3; TCRdb's D call of TRBD1 is untestable without DNA. The CDR3 contains 18 residues. The germline CDR1 and CDR2 sequences are MNHNY and SVGAGI (reference sequence). CDR3 in amino acids: CASSYSRDDESNTDTQYF.

J is TRBJ2-2 and V is TRBV28. Germline V gene lookup returns CDR1 MDHEN and CDR2 SYDVKM. This CDR3 has 16 residues. CDR3 residues: CASNGEAEWRGGELFF.

V gene TRBV12-5 combines with J gene TRBJ2-2. CDR1 and CDR2 from the germline V gene are LGHNT and FRNRAP. The CDR3 totals 12 residues. The CDR3 protein is CASVWGSGELFF. Drawing the rest from reference TRBV12-5 and TRBJ2-2, the complete variable domain is DARVTQTPRHKVTEMGQEVTMRCQPILGHNTVFWYRQTMMQGLELLAYFRNRAPLDDSGMPKDRFSAEMPDATLATLKIQPSEPRDSAVYFCASVWGSGELFFGEGSRLTVL.

This chain joins TRBV28 and TRBJ1-5. The CDR3 is made up of 17 amino acids. The germline gives CDR1 MDHEN, CDR2 SYDVKM. The CDR3 loop is CASSHNGDFYSNQPQHF.